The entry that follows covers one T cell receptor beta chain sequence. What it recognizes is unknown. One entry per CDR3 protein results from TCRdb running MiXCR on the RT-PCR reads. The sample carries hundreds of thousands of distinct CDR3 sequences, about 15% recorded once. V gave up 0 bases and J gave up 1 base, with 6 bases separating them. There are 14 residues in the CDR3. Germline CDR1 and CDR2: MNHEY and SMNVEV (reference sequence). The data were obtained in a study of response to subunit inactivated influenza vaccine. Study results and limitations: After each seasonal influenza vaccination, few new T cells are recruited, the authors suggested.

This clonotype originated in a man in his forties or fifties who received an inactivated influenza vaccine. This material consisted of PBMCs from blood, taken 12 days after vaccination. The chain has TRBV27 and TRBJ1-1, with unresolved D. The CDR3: CASSLSLANTEAFF. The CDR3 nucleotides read TGTGCCAGCAGTTTATCGTTGGCGAACACTGAAGCTTTCTTT.